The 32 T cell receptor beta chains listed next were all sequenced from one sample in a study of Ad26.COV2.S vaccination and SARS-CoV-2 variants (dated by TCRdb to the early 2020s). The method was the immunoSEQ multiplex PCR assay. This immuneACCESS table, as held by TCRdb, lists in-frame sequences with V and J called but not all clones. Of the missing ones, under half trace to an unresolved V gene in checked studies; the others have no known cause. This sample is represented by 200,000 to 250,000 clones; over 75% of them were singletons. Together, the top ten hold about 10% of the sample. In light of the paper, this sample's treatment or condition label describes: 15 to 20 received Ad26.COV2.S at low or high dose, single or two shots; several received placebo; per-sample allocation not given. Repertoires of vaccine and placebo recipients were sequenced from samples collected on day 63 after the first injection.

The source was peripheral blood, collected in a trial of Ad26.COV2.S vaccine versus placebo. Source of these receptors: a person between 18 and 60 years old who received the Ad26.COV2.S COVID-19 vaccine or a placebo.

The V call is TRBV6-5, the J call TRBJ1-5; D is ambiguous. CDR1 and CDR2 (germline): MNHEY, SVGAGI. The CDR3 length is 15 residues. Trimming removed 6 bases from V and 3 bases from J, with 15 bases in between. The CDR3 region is CASSKDRKANQPQHF. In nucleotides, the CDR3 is TGTGCCAGCAGCAAAGACCGAAAAGCCAATCAGCCCCAGCATTTT.

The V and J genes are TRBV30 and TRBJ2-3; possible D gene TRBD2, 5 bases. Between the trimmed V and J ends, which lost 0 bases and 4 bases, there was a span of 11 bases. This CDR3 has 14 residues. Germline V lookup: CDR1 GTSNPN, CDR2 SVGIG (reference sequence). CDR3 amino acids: CAWSVASQADTQYF. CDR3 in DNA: TGTGCCTGGAGTGTGGCTAGCCAAGCAGATACGCAGTATTTT. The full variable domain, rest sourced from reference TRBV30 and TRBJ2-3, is SQTIHQWPATLVQPVGSPLSLECTVEGTSNPNLYWYRQAAGRGLQLLFYSVGIGQISSEVPQNLSASRPQDRQFILSSKKLLLSDSGFYLCAWSVASQADTQYFGPGTRLTVL.

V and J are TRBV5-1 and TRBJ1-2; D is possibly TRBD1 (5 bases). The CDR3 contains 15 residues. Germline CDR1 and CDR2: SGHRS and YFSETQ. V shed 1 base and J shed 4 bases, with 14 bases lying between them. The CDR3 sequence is CASSLLEEGSYGYTF. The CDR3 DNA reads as TGCGCCAGCAGCTTGCTCGAGGAGGGGTCCTATGGCTACACCTTC.

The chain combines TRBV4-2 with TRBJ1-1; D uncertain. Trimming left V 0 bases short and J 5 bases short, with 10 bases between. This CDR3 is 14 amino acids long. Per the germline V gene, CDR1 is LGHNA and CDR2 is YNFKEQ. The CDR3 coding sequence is TGTGCCAGCAGCCAAGACGGACCGTATACTGAAGCTTTCTTT. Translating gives CASSQDGPYTEAFF.

The CDR3 is CASSMGQVNTEAFF. The CDR3 DNA reads as TGTGCCAGCTCAATGGGACAGGTGAACACTGAAGCTTTCTTT. The chain carries TRBV18 and TRBJ1-1, with 8 bases fitting TRBD1. This CDR3 is 14 amino acids long. Germline V gene data show CDR1 as KGHSH and CDR2 as LQKENI. Losses at the gene ends were 5 bases for V and 0 bases for J; bases not matched to a gene: 2.

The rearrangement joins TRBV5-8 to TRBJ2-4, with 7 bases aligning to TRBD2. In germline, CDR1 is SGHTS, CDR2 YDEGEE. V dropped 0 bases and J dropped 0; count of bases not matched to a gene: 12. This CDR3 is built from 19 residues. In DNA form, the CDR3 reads TGTGCCAGCAGCTTGGCAGCGGGGCCCAACCTCTTAGCCAAAAACATTCAGTACTTC. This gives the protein CASSLAAGPNLLAKNIQYF.

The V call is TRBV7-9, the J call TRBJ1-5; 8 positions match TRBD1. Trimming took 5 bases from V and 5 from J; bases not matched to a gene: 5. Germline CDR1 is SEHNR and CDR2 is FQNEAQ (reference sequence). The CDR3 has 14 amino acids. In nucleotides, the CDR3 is TGTGCCAGCAGCGCGCAGGGGGCGCATCAGCCCCAGCATTTT. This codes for CASSAQGAHQPQHF.

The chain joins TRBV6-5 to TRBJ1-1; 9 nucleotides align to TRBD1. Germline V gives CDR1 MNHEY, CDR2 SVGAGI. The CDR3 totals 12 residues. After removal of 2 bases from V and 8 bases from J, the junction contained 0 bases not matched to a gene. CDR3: CASSYGQGEAFF. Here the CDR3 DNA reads TGTGCCAGCAGTTACGGACAGGGGGAAGCTTTCTTT.

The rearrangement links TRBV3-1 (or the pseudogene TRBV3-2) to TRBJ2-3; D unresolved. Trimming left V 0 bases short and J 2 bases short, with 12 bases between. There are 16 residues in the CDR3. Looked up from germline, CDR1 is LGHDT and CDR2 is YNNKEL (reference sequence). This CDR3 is CASSQDLAPYTDTQYF. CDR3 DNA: TGTGCCAGCAGCCAAGATCTTGCGCCTTACACAGATACGCAGTATTTT.

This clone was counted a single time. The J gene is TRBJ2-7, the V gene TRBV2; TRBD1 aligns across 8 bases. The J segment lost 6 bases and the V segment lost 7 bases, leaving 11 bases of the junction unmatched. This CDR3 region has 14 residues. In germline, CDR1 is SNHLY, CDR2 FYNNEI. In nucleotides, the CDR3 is TGTGCCAGCAATCCCGACAGGGGAGGTAGCGAGCAGTACTTC. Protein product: CASNPDRGGSEQYF. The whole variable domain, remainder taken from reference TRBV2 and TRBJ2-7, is EPEVTQTPSHQVTQMGQEVILRCVPISNHLYFYWYRQILGQKVEFLVSFYNNEISEKSEIFDDQFSVERPDGSNFTLKIRSTKLEDSAMYFCASNPDRGGSEQYFGPGTRLTVT.

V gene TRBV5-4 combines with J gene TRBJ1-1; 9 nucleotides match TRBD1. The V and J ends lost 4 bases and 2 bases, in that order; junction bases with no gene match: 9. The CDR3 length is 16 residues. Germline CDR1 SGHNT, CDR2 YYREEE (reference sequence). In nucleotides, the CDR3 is TGTGCCAGCAGCCCAGGGTCACAGGGGGCTAACACTGAAGCTTTCTTT. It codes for CASSPGSQGANTEAFF.

The CDR3 sequence: CASSLAATPYQDTQYF. The CDR3 coding sequence is TGTGCCAGCAGCTTAGCGGCCACTCCTTACCAAGATACGCAGTATTTT. The chain couples TRBV7-9 to TRBJ2-3; D gene ambiguous. Germline V gene data show CDR1 as SEHNR and CDR2 as FQNEAQ (reference sequence). The CDR3 has 16 residues. Deletions cut 0 bases from V and 5 bases from J, with 15 bases between.

The DNA for the CDR3 is TGTGCCAGCAGTTACTCGGGACAGGGAGCTCAGCCCCAGCATTTT. This gives the protein CASSYSGQGAQPQHF. This chain links TRBV6-2 or TRBV6-3 with TRBJ1-5, with 9 nucleotides matching TRBD1. Germline V gene sequence: CDR1 MNHEY, CDR2 SVGEGT. V was clipped by 0 bases and J by 6 bases; unmatched bases: 3. This CDR3 comprises 15 residues.

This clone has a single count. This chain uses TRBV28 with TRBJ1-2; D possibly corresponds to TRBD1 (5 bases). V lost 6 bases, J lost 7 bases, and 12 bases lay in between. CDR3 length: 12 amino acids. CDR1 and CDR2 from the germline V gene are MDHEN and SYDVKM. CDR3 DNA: TGTGCCAGCAGCCCGGGACGAGTTGGCTACACCTTC. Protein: CASSPGRVGYTF.

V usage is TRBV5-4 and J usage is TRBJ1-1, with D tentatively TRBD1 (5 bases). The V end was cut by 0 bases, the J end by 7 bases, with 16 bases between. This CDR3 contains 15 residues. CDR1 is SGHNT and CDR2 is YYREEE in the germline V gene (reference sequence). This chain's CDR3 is CASSLAGTPGGEAFF. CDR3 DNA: TGTGCCAGCAGCTTGGCCGGGACCCCGGGGGGTGAAGCTTTCTTT.

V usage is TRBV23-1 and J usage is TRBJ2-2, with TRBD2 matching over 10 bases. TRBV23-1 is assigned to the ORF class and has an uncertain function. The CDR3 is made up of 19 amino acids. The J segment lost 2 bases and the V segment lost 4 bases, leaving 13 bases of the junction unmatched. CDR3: CASSPSGAGGKGNTGELFF. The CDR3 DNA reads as TGCGCCAGCAGTCCCAGTGGAGCGGGAGGGAAGGGCAACACCGGGGAGCTGTTTTTT.

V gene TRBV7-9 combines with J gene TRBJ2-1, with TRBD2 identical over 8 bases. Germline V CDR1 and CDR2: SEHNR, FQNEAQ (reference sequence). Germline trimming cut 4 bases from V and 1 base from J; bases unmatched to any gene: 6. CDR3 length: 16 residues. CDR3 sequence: CASSSSGRGSYNEQFF. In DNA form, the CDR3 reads TGTGCCAGCAGCTCCAGCGGGAGAGGATCCTACAATGAGCAGTTCTTC.

In DNA form, the CDR3 reads TGTGCCAGCAGCTTGGTGGCCACAGGGTTTCACGAGCAGTACTTC. Amino acids: CASSLVATGFHEQYF. The J gene is TRBJ2-7, the V gene TRBV5-6, with a possible D match to TRBD1 (6 bases). Trimming pared 0 bases from V and 5 bases from J, leaving 15 bases between. The length of the CDR3 is 15 residues. Germline CDR1 SGHDT, CDR2 YYEEEE.

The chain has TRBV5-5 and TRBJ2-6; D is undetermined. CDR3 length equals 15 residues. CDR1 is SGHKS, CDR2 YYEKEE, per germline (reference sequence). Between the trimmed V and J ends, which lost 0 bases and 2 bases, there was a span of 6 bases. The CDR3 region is CASSLEGTGANVLTF. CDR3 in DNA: TGTGCCAGCAGCTTGGAGGGCACTGGGGCCAACGTCCTGACTTTC.

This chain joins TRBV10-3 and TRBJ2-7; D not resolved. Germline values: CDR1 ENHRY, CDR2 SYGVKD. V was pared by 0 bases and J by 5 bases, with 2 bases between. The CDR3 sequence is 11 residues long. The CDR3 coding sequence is TGTGCCATCAGTGAGTCGGACGAGCAGTACTTC. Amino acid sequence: CAISESDEQYF.

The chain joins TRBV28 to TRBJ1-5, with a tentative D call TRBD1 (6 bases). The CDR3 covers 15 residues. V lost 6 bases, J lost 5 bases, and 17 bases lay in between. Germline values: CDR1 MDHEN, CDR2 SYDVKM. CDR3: CASRPPTGFDQPQHF. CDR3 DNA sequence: TGTGCCAGCAGACCCCCTACAGGGTTCGATCAGCCCCAGCATTTT.

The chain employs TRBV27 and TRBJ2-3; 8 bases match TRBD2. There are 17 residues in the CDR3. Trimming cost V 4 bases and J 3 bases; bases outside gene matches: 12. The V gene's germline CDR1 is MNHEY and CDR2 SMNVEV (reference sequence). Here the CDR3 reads CASSSSFGGGTTDTQYF. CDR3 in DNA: TGTGCCAGCAGTTCCTCCTTCGGCGGGGGGACGACAGATACGCAGTATTTT.

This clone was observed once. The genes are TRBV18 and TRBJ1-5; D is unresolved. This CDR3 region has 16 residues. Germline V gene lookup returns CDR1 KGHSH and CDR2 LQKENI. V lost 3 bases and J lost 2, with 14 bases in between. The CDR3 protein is CASSPEGPRGNQPQHF. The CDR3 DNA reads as TGTGCCAGCTCACCCGAGGGCCCCCGGGGCAATCAGCCCCAGCATTTT.

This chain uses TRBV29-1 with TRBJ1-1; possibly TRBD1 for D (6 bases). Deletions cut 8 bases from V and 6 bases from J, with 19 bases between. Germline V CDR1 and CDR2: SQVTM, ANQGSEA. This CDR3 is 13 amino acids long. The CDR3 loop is CSHRTGPVAEAFF. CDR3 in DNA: TGCAGCCACAGAACAGGGCCGGTGGCTGAAGCTTTCTTT. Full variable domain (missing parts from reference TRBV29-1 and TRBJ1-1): SAVISQKPSRDICQRGTSLTIQCQVDSQVTMMFWYRQQPGQSLTLIATANQGSEATYESGFVIDKFPISRPNLTFSTLTVSNMSPEDSSIYLCSHRTGPVAEAFFGQGTRLTVV.

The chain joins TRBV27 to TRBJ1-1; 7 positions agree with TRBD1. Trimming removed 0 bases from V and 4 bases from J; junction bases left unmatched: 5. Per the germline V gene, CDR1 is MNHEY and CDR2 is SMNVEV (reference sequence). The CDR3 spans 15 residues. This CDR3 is CASSLSWHRGTEAFF. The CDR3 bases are TGTGCCAGCAGTTTATCGTGGCACAGGGGCACTGAAGCTTTCTTT.

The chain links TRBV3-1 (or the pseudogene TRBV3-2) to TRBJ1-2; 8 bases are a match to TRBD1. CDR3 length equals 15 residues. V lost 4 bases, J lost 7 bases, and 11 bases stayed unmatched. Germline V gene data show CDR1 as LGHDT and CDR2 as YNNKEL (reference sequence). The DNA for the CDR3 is TGTGCCAGCAGCCCTTGGGCAGGGGGCAACGGTGGCTACACCTTC. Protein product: CASSPWAGGNGGYTF.

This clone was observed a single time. The CDR3 bases are TGTGCCAGCAGAGATTCCGGGACTTTGTACGAGCAGTACTTC. It encodes CASRDSGTLYEQYF. The chain links TRBV7-6 to TRBJ2-7; D is possibly TRBD2 (6 bases). Per the germline V gene, CDR1 is SGHVS and CDR2 is FNYEAQ. The V gene lost 6 bases and the J gene lost 4 bases, with 16 bases spanning the gap. There are 14 residues in the CDR3.

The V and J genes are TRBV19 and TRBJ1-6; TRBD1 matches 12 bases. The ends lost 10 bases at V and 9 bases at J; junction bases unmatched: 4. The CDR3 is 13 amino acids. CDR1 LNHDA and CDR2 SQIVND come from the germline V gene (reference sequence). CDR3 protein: CATGDRGLSPLHF. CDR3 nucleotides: TGTGCCACCGGGGACAGGGGGCTTTCACCCCTCCACTTT. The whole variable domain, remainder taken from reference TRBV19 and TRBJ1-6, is DGGITQSPKYLFRKEGQNVTLSCEQNLNHDAMYWYRQDPGQGLRLIYYSQIVNDFQKGDIAEGYSVSREKKESFPLTVTSAQKNPTAFYLCATGDRGLSPLHFGNGTRLTVT.

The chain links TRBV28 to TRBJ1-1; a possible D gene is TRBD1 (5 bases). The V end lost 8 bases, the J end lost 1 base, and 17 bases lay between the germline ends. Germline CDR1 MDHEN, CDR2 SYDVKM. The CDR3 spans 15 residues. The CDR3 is CASRGGGSGNTEAFF. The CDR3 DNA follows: TGTGCCAGCCGTGGGGGGGGTTCGGGGAACACTGAAGCTTTCTTT.

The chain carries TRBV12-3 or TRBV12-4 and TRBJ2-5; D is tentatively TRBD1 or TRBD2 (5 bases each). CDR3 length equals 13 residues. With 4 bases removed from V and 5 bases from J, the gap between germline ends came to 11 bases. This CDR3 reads CASSSRDVETQYF. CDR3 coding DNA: TGTGCCAGCAGTTCCCGGGACGTCGAGACCCAGTACTTC.

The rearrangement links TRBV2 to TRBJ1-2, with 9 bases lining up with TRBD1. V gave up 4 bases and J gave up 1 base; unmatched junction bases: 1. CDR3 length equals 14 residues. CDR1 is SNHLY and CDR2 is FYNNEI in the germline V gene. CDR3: CASSGDRVNYGYTF. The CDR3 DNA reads TGTGCCAGCAGTGGGGACAGGGTTAACTATGGCTACACCTTC.

The CDR3 loop is CASSARDRSYEQYF. The CDR3 coding sequence is TGTGCCAGCAGTGCACGGGACAGATCCTACGAGCAGTACTTC. The gene calls are TRBV28 and TRBJ2-7, with 7 positions matching TRBD1. Per germline, CDR1 MDHEN and CDR2 SYDVKM. J gave up 1 base and V 5 bases, and 5 bases lay outside the gene matches. The CDR3 sequence is 14 residues long.